This paragraph reports one T cell receptor (beta chain). Its antigen specificity is not known. Base quality data are lacking; no much larger clone is found one base away. The collaborating institutions used their own protocols to collect whole blood in K2EDTA tubes. For TCRbeta analysis, collaborator samples were shipped as frozen whole blood, as isolated PBMCs, or as DNA extracted from either sample type. These data belong to a study of blood T cell repertoires in COVID-19 (dated by TCRdb to 2018 to 2021). Background on the whole study: Collaborator samples came from the United States, Italy and Spain and covered acute and convalescent phases of COVID-19. The material from the prospective study consisted of cDNA or gDNA derived from T cells, B-cell-depleted T cells, or PBMCs. Subjects who had been exposed to COVID-19, were actively infected with it, or had recovered from it provided the deeply sampled blood TCRbeta repertoires that made up the dataset. The repertoires were released in a freely available public database meant as a resource for research on the immune response to SARS-CoV-2. The samples were drawn from two sources: the first 160 participants of the ongoing ImmuneRACE study, and 950 to 1,500 subjects contributed by 6 global collaborators. Nearly every sample came with metadata listing a de-identified subject ID, COVID-19 status, age in years and sex. Where available, HLA class I and class II types were taken from metadata supplied by the sample provider and were not determined by assay-based typing.

CDR1 and CDR2 are read off the germline V gene as SNHLY and FYNNEI. Inclusive of the bounding cysteine and phenylalanine, the CDR3 is 15 residues long. The entry retains the CDR3 DNA only, 45 bases that are in frame from base 1. Relative to germline, V is missing 5 bases and J is missing 7 bases, with 12 bases of the junction outside any gene match. What the research found in general, with its limitations: Clinical and demographic metadata were provided uncurated, with the amount varying by source and participant.

TCRbeta CDR3 regions were amplified from genomic DNA by means of the immunoSEQ Assay, a bias-controlled multiplex PCR. In the source study's methods: The number of nucleated cells in each sample was estimated from the amplification of reference gene primers within the assay. To quantify the absolute abundance of each unique TCRbeta CDR3 rearrangement, sequence reads were collapsed and filtered. Productive Simpson clonality was computed per sample as the square root of Simpson's diversity index over productive rearrangements. TCRdb obtained this table from immuneACCESS and retained in-frame rearrangements with V and J assigned. These tables miss some clones; where compared with another copy, unresolved V genes account for less than half of the shortfall, and the remainder is unexplained. V, J and clone size were drawn from that table, and D and trimming were deduced from the DNA. This sample holds about 43,000 clones; roughly 87% were observed only once. Clones ranked in the top ten supply roughly a tenth of the sample.

The chain links TRBV2 with TRBJ2-7; TRBD1 aligns with 9 central bases. Sequenced sample: peripheral blood. The sequence derives from a woman aged 80 or older with active COVID-19. The DNA sequence is given as TGTGCCAGCAGTCCTACTACAGGGGGCGCGGGGGAGCAGTACTTC. It translates to CASSPTTGGAGEQYF.